Listed here are 8 T cell receptor beta chains from one sample, sequenced in a study of blood T cells in healthy people across ages. The use of a sample-barcoded 5' primer and a J-beta primer mix characterized a second PCR of about 7 to 12 cycles. TCRdb fed the 5' RACE reads into MiXCR, producing one record per CDR3 protein. The sample shows 2 million or so distinct CDR3 sequences, roughly 50% of them seen only once. Sequenced sample: blood. All receptors come from a woman aged 40 to 50 in good health.

This clonotype was observed a handful of times. The CDR3, as DNA: TGCAGCGTTGGTGGGGAGCAATATTACGAGCAGTACTTC. Protein sequence: CSVGGEQYYEQYF. The chain carries TRBV29-1 and TRBJ2-7; D may be TRBD2 (5 bases). Trimming shortened V by 4 bases and J by 4 bases, and 14 bases separated the two germline ends. Germline loops: CDR1 SQVTM, CDR2 ANQGSEA. The CDR3 sequence is 13 residues long.

V gene TRBV27 combines with J gene TRBJ2-7, with 7 bases aligning to TRBD1. The CDR3 covers 15 residues. Looked up from germline, CDR1 is MNHEY and CDR2 is SMNVEV (reference sequence). Germline trimming cut 8 bases from V and 4 bases from J; bases unmatched to any gene: 14. DNA for the CDR3: TGTGCCAGCGCCTCGATGACAGGGTATCGGTACGAGCAGTACTTC. It encodes CASASMTGYRYEQYF.

This clonotype appeared a single time. The chain combines TRBV7-9 with TRBJ2-3; a weak D match, TRBD2 (6 bases). CDR1 SEHNR and CDR2 FQNEAQ come from the germline V gene (reference sequence). This CDR3 spans 18 amino acids. Trimming left V 7 bases short and J 0 bases short, with 23 bases between. CDR3 in amino acids: CASNPFRRGYSSTDTQYF. The CDR3 DNA sequence: TGTGCCAGCAACCCGTTCCGGCGGGGTTACTCTAGCACAGATACGCAGTATTTT.

This chain uses TRBV4-1 with TRBJ2-7, with 11 bases lining up with TRBD2. The CDR3 has 19 amino acids. V shed 1 base, J shed 4 bases, and the junction held 15 bases outside the gene matches. Germline V gene sequence: CDR1 MGHRA, CDR2 YSYEKL. CDR3 coding DNA: TGCGCCAGCAGCCAAGCACATCAGGCCCTAACTAGCGGGGGTTACGAGCAGTACTTC. As protein: CASSQAHQALTSGGYEQYF.

CDR3 residues: CASSQGPDEGNGYTF. As DNA, the CDR3 is TGCGCCAGCAGCCAAGGGCCTGACGAGGGCAATGGCTACACCTTC. This chain connects TRBV4-1 to TRBJ1-2, with D uncertain. Germline V gene data show CDR1 as MGHRA and CDR2 as YSYEKL. The V end lost 1 base, the J end lost 6 bases, and 15 bases lay between the germline ends. This CDR3 has 15 amino acids.

The chain is built from TRBV7-9 and TRBJ2-5; 13 bases fit TRBD2. The CDR3 runs to 17 residues. Germline V gives CDR1 SEHNR, CDR2 FQNEAQ (reference sequence). V lost 3 bases to trimming and J lost 5 bases; unmatched junction nucleotides: 9. Written as DNA, the CDR3 is TGTGCCAGCAGCTTGGGACTAGCGGGGAAATGGGAGGAGACCCAGTACTTC. Translating it yields CASSLGLAGKWEETQYF.

This clonotype was counted only a few times. The chain links TRBV11-3 to TRBJ2-1; D is possibly TRBD2 (7 bases). Germline V lookup: CDR1 SGHNT, CDR2 YENEEA. CDR3 length: 14 residues. Between the trimmed V and J ends, which lost 3 bases and 10 bases, there was a span of 16 bases. CDR3 DNA: TGTGCCAGCAGCTTCCGGCCACAGGGAGGGGAGCAGTTCTTC. This encodes CASSFRPQGGEQFF.

This clonotype occurred a few times. This chain uses TRBV15 with TRBJ2-3; D not resolved. V lost 0 bases and J 6 bases, leaving 10 bases between the germline ends. The CDR3 is made up of 14 amino acids. CDR1 LNHNV and CDR2 YYDKDF come from the germline V gene (reference sequence). The CDR3 bases are TGTGCCACCAGCAGAGATCGGGCCCCCGATACGCAGTATTTT. Its protein product is CATSRDRAPDTQYF.